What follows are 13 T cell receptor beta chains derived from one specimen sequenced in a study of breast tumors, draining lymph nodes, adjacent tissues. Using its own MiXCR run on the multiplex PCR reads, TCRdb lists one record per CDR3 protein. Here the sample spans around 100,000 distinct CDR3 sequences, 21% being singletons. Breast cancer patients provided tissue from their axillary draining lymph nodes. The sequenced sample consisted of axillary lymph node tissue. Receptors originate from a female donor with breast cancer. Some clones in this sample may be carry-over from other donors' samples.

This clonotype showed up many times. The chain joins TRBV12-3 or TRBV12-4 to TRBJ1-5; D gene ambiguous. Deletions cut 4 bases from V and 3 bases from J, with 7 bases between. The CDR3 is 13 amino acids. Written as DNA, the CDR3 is TGTGCCAGCAGTTCCAACCTCAATCAGCCCCAGCATTTT. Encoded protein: CASSSNLNQPQHF.

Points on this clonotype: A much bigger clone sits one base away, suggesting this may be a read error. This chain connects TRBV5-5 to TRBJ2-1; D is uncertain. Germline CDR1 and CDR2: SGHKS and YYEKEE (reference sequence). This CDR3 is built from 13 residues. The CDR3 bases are TGTGCCAGCAGCTTCCGACGGAACAATGGGCAGTTCTTC. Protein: CASSFRRNNGQFF.

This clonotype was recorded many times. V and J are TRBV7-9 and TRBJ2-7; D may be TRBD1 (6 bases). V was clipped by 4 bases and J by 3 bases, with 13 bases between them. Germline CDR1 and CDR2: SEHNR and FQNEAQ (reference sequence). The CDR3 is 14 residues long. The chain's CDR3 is CASSSPDSFYEQYF. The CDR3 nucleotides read TGTGCCAGCAGCTCACCGGACAGCTTCTACGAGCAGTACTTC. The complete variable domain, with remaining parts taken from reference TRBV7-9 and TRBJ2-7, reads DTGVSQNPRHKITKRGQNVTFRCDPISEHNRLYWYRQTLGQGPEFLTYFQNEAQLEKSRLLSDRFSAERPKGSFSTLEIQRTEQGDSAMYLCASSSPDSFYEQYFGPGTRLTVT.

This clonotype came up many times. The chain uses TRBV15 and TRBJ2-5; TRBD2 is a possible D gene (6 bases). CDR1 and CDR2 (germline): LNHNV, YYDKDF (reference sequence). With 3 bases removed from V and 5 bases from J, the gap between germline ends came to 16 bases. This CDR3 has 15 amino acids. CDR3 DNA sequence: TGTGCCACCAGCAGGGAGGGAACGGAGGGGGAGACCCAGTACTTC. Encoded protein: CATSREGTEGETQYF.

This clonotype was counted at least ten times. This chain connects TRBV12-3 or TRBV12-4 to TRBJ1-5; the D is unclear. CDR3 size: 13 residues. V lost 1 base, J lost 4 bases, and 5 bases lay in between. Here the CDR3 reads CASSLGENQPQHF. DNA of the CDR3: TGTGCCAGCAGTTTAGGGGAAAATCAGCCCCAGCATTTT.

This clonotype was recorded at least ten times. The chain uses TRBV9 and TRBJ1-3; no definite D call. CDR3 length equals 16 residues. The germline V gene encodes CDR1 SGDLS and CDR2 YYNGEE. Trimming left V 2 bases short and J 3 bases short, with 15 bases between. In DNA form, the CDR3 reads TGTGCCAGCAGCGTGGGGTGGGTTGATGGTGGAAACACCATATATTTT. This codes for CASSVGWVDGGNTIYF. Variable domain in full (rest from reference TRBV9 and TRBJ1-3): DSGVTQTPKHLITATGQRVTLRCSPRSGDLSVYWYQQSLDQGLQFLIQYYNGEERAKGNILERFSAQQFPDLHSELNLSSLELGDSALYFCASSVGWVDGGNTIYFGEGSWLTVV.

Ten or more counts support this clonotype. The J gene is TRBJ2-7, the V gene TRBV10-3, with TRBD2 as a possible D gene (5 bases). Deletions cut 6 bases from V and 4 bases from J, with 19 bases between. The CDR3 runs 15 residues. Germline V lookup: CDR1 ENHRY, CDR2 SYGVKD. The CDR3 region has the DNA TGTGCCATCAGGGTGGACCGGGGAGAACTTTACGAGCAGTACTTC. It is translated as CAIRVDRGELYEQYF.

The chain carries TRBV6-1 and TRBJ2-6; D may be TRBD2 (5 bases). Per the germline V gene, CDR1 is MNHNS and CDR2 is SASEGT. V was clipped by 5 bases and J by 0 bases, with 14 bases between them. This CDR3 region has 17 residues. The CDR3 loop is CASSTLSGGSGANVLTF. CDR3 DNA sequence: TGTGCCAGCAGTACCCTCAGCGGCGGCTCTGGGGCCAACGTCCTGACTTTC.

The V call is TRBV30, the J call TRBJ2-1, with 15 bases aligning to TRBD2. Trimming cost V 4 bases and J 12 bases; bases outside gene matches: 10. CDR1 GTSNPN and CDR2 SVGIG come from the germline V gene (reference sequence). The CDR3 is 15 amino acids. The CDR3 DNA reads TGTGCCTGGACCCCCGGACTAGCGGGGGGGTCCCGGCAGTTCTTC. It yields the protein CAWTPGLAGGSRQFF.

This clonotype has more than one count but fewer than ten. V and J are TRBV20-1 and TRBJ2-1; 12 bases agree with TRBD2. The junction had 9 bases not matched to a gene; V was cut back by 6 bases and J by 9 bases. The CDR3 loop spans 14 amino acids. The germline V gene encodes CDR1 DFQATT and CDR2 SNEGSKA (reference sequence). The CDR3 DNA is TGCAGTGCCCCCCGGACTAGCGGGATGGTTGAGCAGTTCTTC. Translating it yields CSAPRTSGMVEQFF.

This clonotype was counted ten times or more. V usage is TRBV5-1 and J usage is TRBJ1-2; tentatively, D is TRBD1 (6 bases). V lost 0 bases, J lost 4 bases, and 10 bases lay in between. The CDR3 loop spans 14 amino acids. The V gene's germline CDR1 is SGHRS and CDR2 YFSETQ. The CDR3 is CASSLGQEGYGYTF. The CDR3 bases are TGCGCCAGCAGCTTGGGACAGGAGGGCTATGGCTACACCTTC.

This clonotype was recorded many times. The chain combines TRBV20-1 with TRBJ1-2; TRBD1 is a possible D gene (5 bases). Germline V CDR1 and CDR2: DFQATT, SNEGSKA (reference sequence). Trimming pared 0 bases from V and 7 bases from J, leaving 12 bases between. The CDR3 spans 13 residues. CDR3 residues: CSAREGGLGGYTF. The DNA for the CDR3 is TGCAGTGCTAGAGAGGGGGGTCTGGGTGGCTACACCTTC.

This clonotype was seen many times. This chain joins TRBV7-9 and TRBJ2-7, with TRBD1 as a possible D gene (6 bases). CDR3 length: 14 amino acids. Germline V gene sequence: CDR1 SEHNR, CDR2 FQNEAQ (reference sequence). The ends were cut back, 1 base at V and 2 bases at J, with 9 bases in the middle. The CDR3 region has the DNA TGTGCCAGCAGCTTAGGTGGGGGCACCTACGAGCAGTACTTC. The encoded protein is CASSLGGGTYEQYF.